The text below deals with one T cell receptor beta chain. Data came from immunoSEQ multiplex PCR; TCRdb stores just in-frame clones and leaves some out. In the table there are 150,000 to 180,000 clones, 86% of which are singletons. The data stem from a study of T cell responses to AZD1222 COVID-19 vaccine. The sample was peripheral blood, taken on day 0 of MenACWY control vaccination. The clonotype was recovered from an adult in good health.

For the CDR3, the DNA is TGCGCCAGCAGCTTGTCACCAGGGGGCAGTTGGGCTGAAGCTTTCTTT. This encodes CASSLSPGGSWAEAFF. The chain recombines TRBV5-1 with TRBJ1-1, with 8 bases aligning to TRBD1. CDR3 size: 16 residues. V trimming: 1 base; J trimming: 6 bases; junction bases outside the gene matches: 11. Looked up from germline, CDR1 is SGHRS and CDR2 is YFSETQ.